One sample yielded the 20 T cell receptor beta chains listed below, sequenced in a study of memory CD4+ T cells and cytomegalovirus serostatus. TCRdb's table, derived via immunoSEQ multiplex PCR, lists solely in-frame clones and lacks some. The data show just under 65,000 clones, 60% to 80% seen once. Single viable CD3+CD4+CD8-CD45RO+ cells were sorted as the memory CD4+ T cells. The specimen was memory CD4+ T cells from blood. The source of these receptors is an adult in good health and CMV-seronegative.

The chain carries TRBV7-6 and TRBJ1-1; the D gene is possibly TRBD1 (6 bases). Germline-derived CDR1 and CDR2 are SGHVS and FNYEAQ. Between the trimmed V and J ends, which lost 5 bases and 5 bases, there was a span of 12 bases. CDR3 length equals 13 residues. CDR3 DNA sequence: TGTGCCAGCAGCGCACAGGGTCGGACTGAAGCTTTCTTT. Its translation is CASSAQGRTEAFF.

On this clone itself: In the same sample, other DNA sequences code for this CDR3. This chain connects TRBV5-1 to TRBJ2-6; D possibly corresponds to TRBD2 (6 bases). The ends were cut back, 4 bases at V and 0 bases at J, with 8 bases in the middle. This CDR3 has 15 amino acids. Germline CDR1 and CDR2: SGHRS and YFSETQ. The CDR3 here is CASSPGSSGANVLTF. The CDR3 coding sequence is TGCGCCAGCAGCCCCGGGAGCTCTGGGGCCAACGTCCTGACTTTC.

In its sample, this clone was seen many times. One end of the junction is discordant with germline, which a read error may explain. The chain is built from TRBV7-9 and TRBJ1-1; weak D call: TRBD1 (5 bases). The CDR3 is 16 residues long. Germline V gives CDR1 SEHNR, CDR2 FQNEAQ (reference sequence). The CDR3 is CASSLEGRGRGTEAFF. CDR3 DNA sequence: TGTGCCAGCAGTTTAGAGGGGAGGGGCCGGGGTACTGAAGCTTTCTTT. The complete variable domain, with remaining parts taken from reference TRBV7-9 and TRBJ1-1, reads DTGVSQNPRHKITKRGQNVTFRCDPISEHNRLYWYRQTLGQGPEFLTYFQNEAQLEKSRLLSDRFSAERPKGSFSTLEIQRTEQGDSAMYLCASSLEGRGRGTEAFFGQGTRLTVV.

The chain couples TRBV28 to TRBJ1-2; 7 nucleotides agree with TRBD1. CDR1 MDHEN and CDR2 SYDVKM come from the germline V gene. The trim removed 7 bases at V and 4 bases at J, leaving 12 bases unmatched. The CDR3 is 15 amino acids. CDR3 bases: TGTGCCAGCAAAGAAGGACCGGGACAGCTCTATGGCTACACCTTC. Translating gives CASKEGPGQLYGYTF.

This chain joins TRBV7-9 and TRBJ2-1; D is unclear. The germline V gene encodes CDR1 SEHNR and CDR2 FQNEAQ (reference sequence). Trimming cost V 5 bases and J 0 bases, with 11 bases left between them. The CDR3 has 15 amino acids. The CDR3 loop is CASSATAGSYNEQFF. The CDR3, as DNA: TGTGCCAGCAGCGCGACGGCCGGCTCCTACAATGAGCAGTTCTTC.

The chain employs TRBV14 and TRBJ1-1; no reliable D call. Trimming shortened V by 1 base and J by 1 base, and 7 bases separated the two germline ends. The CDR3 extends over 14 amino acids. CDR1 is SGHDN and CDR2 is FVKESK in the germline V gene. In DNA form, the CDR3 reads TGTGCCAGCAGCCAAGGTGGTAGGAACACTGAAGCTTTCTTT. This gives the protein CASSQGGRNTEAFF.

The chain joins TRBV11-2 to TRBJ2-5; D perhaps matches TRBD2 (6 bases). Germline V gene data show CDR1 as SGHAT and CDR2 as FQNNGV. V lost 5 bases, J lost 3 bases, and 22 bases lay in between. There are 17 residues in the CDR3. CDR3 region: CASSPLSLVGLKETQYF. The CDR3 nucleotides are TGTGCCAGCAGCCCCCTAAGCCTCGTGGGACTTAAAGAGACCCAGTACTTC.

J is TRBJ2-1 and V is TRBV7-3, with a possible D match to TRBD2 (6 bases). The CDR3 is made up of 13 amino acids. CDR1 and CDR2 from the germline V gene are SGHTA and FQGTGA. Between the trimmed V and J ends, which lost 5 bases and 5 bases, there was a span of 10 bases. CDR3 DNA: TGTGCCAGCAGCGCGGGACCACACAATGAGCAGTTCTTC. Translation gives CASSAGPHNEQFF.

The rearrangement joins TRBV30 to TRBJ2-5, with 12 bases fitting TRBD2. The V segment lost 4 bases and the J segment 5 bases; nucleotides outside the gene matches: 11. The CDR3 length is 16 residues. Germline assignment: CDR1 GTSNPN and CDR2 SVGIG (reference sequence). This chain's CDR3 is CAWNMKLAGGWETQYF. The DNA of the CDR3 is TGTGCCTGGAATATGAAACTAGCGGGAGGTTGGGAGACCCAGTACTTC.

The chain couples TRBV28 to TRBJ1-5, with no clear D. The germline gives CDR1 MDHEN, CDR2 SYDVKM. V lost 3 bases to trimming and J lost 4 bases, with 13 bases between them. This CDR3 is built from 15 residues. CDR3 sequence (DNA): TGTGCCAGCAGTTTCTCAGCAGGACCAAATCAGCCCCAGCATTTT. It specifies CASSFSAGPNQPQHF.

This clone appeared a few times. This rearrangement joins TRBV5-1 to TRBJ2-7; D is unresolved. The CDR3 is 14 amino acids. Germline loops: CDR1 SGHRS, CDR2 YFSETQ. Trimming cost V 4 bases and J 4 bases, with 15 bases left between them. The DNA for the CDR3 is TGCGCCAGCAGCCGCGGCGGAGAGATTTACGAGCAGTACTTC. Translating it yields CASSRGGEIYEQYF.

V and J are TRBV12-5 and TRBJ2-1, with D possibly matching TRBD2 (5 bases). Trimming removed 5 bases from V and 9 bases from J, with 11 bases in between. The germline V gene encodes CDR1 LGHNT and CDR2 FRNRAP. CDR3 length: 12 residues. DNA for the CDR3: TGTGCTAGTGGTCTCGGAGGCGGTGAGCAGTTCTTC. Translated, it gives CASGLGGGEQFF. Together with reference TRBV12-5 and TRBJ2-1, the CDR3 gives the full variable domain: DARVTQTPRHKVTEMGQEVTMRCQPILGHNTVFWYRQTMMQGLELLAYFRNRAPLDDSGMPKDRFSAEMPDATLATLKIQPSEPRDSAVYFCASGLGGGEQFFGPGTRLTVL.

The table lists this clone with a few counts. This chain connects TRBV5-1 to TRBJ2-3; no reliable D call. With 5 bases removed from V and 5 bases from J, the gap between germline ends came to 12 bases. The CDR3 extends over 13 amino acids. Germline values: CDR1 SGHRS, CDR2 YFSETQ. CDR3 nucleotide sequence: TGCGCCAGCAGTAGCCCAGGTAAAGATACGCAGTATTTT. Its translation is CASSSPGKDTQYF. The whole variable domain, remainder taken from reference TRBV5-1 and TRBJ2-3, is KAGVTQTPRYLIKTRGQQVTLSCSPISGHRSVSWYQQTPGQGLQFLFEYFSETQRNKGNFPGRFSGRQFSNSRSEMNVSTLELGDSALYLCASSSPGKDTQYFGPGTRLTVL.

This clone appeared once. This chain links TRBV28 with TRBJ1-1; no clear D gene. Between the trimmed V and J ends, which lost 5 bases and 6 bases, there was a span of 16 bases. Germline-derived CDR1 and CDR2 are MDHEN and SYDVKM. CDR3 length: 14 amino acids. CDR3 sequence: CASSTPTTIPEAFF. The CDR3 DNA reads TGTGCCAGCAGTACACCAACTACGATTCCTGAAGCTTTCTTT. The complete variable domain, with remaining parts taken from reference TRBV28 and TRBJ1-1, reads DVKVTQSSRYLVKRTGEKVFLECVQDMDHENMFWYRQDPGLGLRLIYFSYDVKMKEKGDIPEGYSVSREKKERFSLILESASTNQTSMYLCASSTPTTIPEAFFGQGTRLTVV.

The chain carries TRBV5-1 and TRBJ1-6; D remains ambiguous. In germline, CDR1 is SGHRS, CDR2 YFSETQ. The length of the CDR3 is 12 residues. V lost 4 bases, J lost 12 bases, and 11 bases lay in between. In nucleotides, the CDR3 is TGCGCCAGCAGCGTCGGGAACCGACCCCTCCACTTT. This sequence encodes CASSVGNRPLHF. The entire variable domain, with the rest obtained from reference TRBV5-1 and TRBJ1-6, is as follows: KAGVTQTPRYLIKTRGQQVTLSCSPISGHRSVSWYQQTPGQGLQFLFEYFSETQRNKGNFPGRFSGRQFSNSRSEMNVSTLELGDSALYLCASSVGNRPLHFGNGTRLTVT.

The rearrangement uses TRBV19 and TRBJ2-7; 9 positions agree with TRBD2. The CDR3 totals 17 residues. V dropped 3 bases and J dropped 2; count of bases not matched to a gene: 11. Germline loops: CDR1 LNHDA, CDR2 SQIVND (reference sequence). CDR3 sequence: CASSIVPGLAGPYEQYF. In DNA, the CDR3 is TGTGCCAGTAGTATCGTCCCCGGGCTAGCGGGACCCTACGAGCAGTACTTC.

The V and J genes are TRBV6-5 and TRBJ1-2, with D perhaps TRBD1 (6 bases). The CDR3 extends over 11 amino acids. Per the germline V gene, CDR1 is MNHEY and CDR2 is SVGAGI. The germline V and J ends were trimmed by 5 bases and 5 bases, with 6 bases remaining between them. This CDR3 reads CASSGQYGYTF. The CDR3 nucleotides read TGTGCCAGCAGTGGACAGTATGGCTACACCTTC.

The chain has TRBV7-2 and TRBJ1-1, with unresolved D. The CDR3 extends over 13 amino acids. Trimming removed 5 bases from V and 5 bases from J, with 12 bases in between. From germline, CDR1 is SGHTA and CDR2 FQGNSA. The CDR3 loop reads CASSITPRTEAFF. The CDR3 DNA sequence: TGTGCCAGCAGCATAACACCACGGACTGAAGCTTTCTTT.

The CDR3 region has the DNA TGTGCCAGCAGTTTAGAGTTTGCGGGAGGGGGGAAGACCCAGTACTTC. This codes for CASSLEFAGGGKTQYF. V and J are TRBV28 and TRBJ2-5, with 9 bases lining up with TRBD2. The V gene's germline CDR1 is MDHEN and CDR2 SYDVKM. The length of the CDR3 is 16 residues. After removal of 2 bases from V and 6 bases from J, the junction contained 10 bases not matched to a gene. The full variable domain, with the rest looked up from reference TRBV28 and TRBJ2-5, is DVKVTQSSRYLVKRTGEKVFLECVQDMDHENMFWYRQDPGLGLRLIYFSYDVKMKEKGDIPEGYSVSREKKERFSLILESASTNQTSMYLCASSLEFAGGGKTQYFGPGTRLLVL.

J is TRBJ1-1 and V is TRBV27, with TRBD1 matching over 9 bases. The CDR3 is 13 residues long. From germline, CDR1 is MNHEY and CDR2 SMNVEV (reference sequence). V was clipped by 5 bases and J by 6 bases; unmatched bases: 4. The CDR3, as DNA: TGTGCCAGCAGTCCACAGGGGGCGGCTGAAGCTTTCTTT. It yields the protein CASSPQGAAEAFF.